Sequencing of this T cell receptor beta chain was carried out in a study of monozygotic twins with inflammatory bowel disease. Broader study findings: Individual T cell subtypes were not distinguishable. Discordant twins showed the same repertoire similarity as concordant twins, possibly from limited power.

Germline V CDR1 and CDR2: MGHRA, YSYEKL. The CDR3 is 12 amino acids. On this clonotype itself: Its antigen is not known.

The authors used about 3,500 ng of total RNA per TCR library. TCRalpha and TCRbeta cDNA was put through two nested PCRs of approximately 17 and 9 cycles. TCRdb processed the 5' RACE reads again and assigns one entry to each CDR3 protein, with no DNA. The sample table sets out 330,000 or so distinct CDR3 sequences. Sequences were obtained from blood. The TCR originated in a human donor with ulcerative colitis or Crohn's disease, or a healthy co-twin of an affected twin (not recorded which). The V gene is TRBV4-1, the J gene TRBJ2-1. The CDR3 protein is CASSQVSNEQFF.